These 27 T cell receptor beta chains were all obtained from the same sample, sequenced in a study of T cells after yellow fever vaccination. TCRdb re-analysed the 5' RACE reads in MiXCR, keeping a single row per CDR3 protein. The sample shows a few hundred thousand distinct CDR3 sequences, 6% to 8% of them seen only once. The input for sequencing was CD4+ T cells sorted from PBMCs, taken on the day of the yellow fever booster vaccination. All receptors come from a man younger than 40 who received the YFV17D yellow fever vaccine.

This clonotype occurred a few times. This rearrangement joins TRBV20-1 to TRBJ1-2; 8 bases fit TRBD1. The ends lost 0 bases at V and 8 bases at J; junction bases unmatched: 8. CDR3 length: 14 amino acids. From germline, CDR1 is DFQATT and CDR2 SNEGSKA (reference sequence). The CDR3 bases are TGCAGTGCTAGAGATTTACGGGACAGGAGAGGCTACACCTTC. Protein: CSARDLRDRRGYTF.

This clonotype was counted between two and nine times. The chain recombines TRBV7-8 with TRBJ2-2; D call uncertain. Trimming cost V 6 bases and J 1 base, with 15 bases left between them. This CDR3 is 16 amino acids long. Germline-derived CDR1 and CDR2 are SGHVS and FQNEAQ. CDR3 residues: CASSFSATGNTGELFF. In nucleotides, the CDR3 is TGTGCCAGCAGTTTCTCAGCGACTGGGAACACCGGGGAGCTGTTTTTT.

This clonotype was found a few times. V is TRBV7-2 and J is TRBJ2-3, with a weak D call TRBD2 (6 bases). This CDR3 comprises 16 residues. Germline V CDR1 and CDR2: SGHTA, FQGNSA. V shed 5 bases and J shed 8 bases, with 23 bases lying between them. The CDR3 reads CASSPLVGRGLGTQYF. The DNA for the CDR3 is TGTGCCAGCAGCCCCCTTGTCGGGAGAGGACTGGGTACGCAGTATTTT. Together with reference TRBV7-2 and TRBJ2-3, the CDR3 gives the full variable domain: GAGVSQSPSNKVTEKGKDVELRCDPISGHTALYWYRQSLGQGLEFLIYFQGNSAPDKSGLPSDRFSAERTGGSVSTLTIQRTQQEDSAVYLCASSPLVGRGLGTQYFGPGTRLTVL.

This chain joins TRBV18 and TRBJ2-7; 10 positions match TRBD2. The junction had 0 bases not matched to a gene; V was cut back by 0 bases and J by 1 base. This CDR3 region has 15 residues. The germline gives CDR1 KGHSH, CDR2 LQKENI. The DNA for the CDR3 is TGTGCCAGCTCACCACCGACTAGCGGGTCCTACGAGCAGTACTTC. Protein sequence: CASSPPTSGSYEQYF.

In its sample, this clonotype was seen a few times. The chain couples TRBV7-2 to TRBJ1-2; TRBD1 is a possible D gene (6 bases). Germline V gene lookup returns CDR1 SGHTA and CDR2 FQGNSA. CDR3 length: 14 amino acids. V lost 8 bases, J lost 7 bases, and 20 bases lay in between. CDR3 bases: TGTGCCAGCCGGACAGAATCCACAGCGGGTGGCTACACCTTC. It codes for CASRTESTAGGYTF.

To note about this clonotype: A much larger clone is a single base away; this may be a read error. This sequence joins TRBV18 and TRBJ2-7; 7 nucleotides agree with TRBD1. Germline lookup yields CDR1 KGHSH and CDR2 LQKENI. This CDR3 has 15 residues. V lost 3 bases to trimming and J lost 3 bases; unmatched junction nucleotides: 8. The CDR3 sequence is CASSPHVGGYYEQYF. The CDR3 bases are TGTGCCAGCTCACCTCACGTAGGGGGCTACTACGAGCAGTACTTC. Using reference TRBV18 and TRBJ2-7 for the parts outside the CDR3, the full variable domain is NAGVMQNPRHLVRRRGQEARLRCSPMKGHSHVYWYRQLPEEGLKFMVYLQKENIIDESGMPKERFSAEFPKEGPSILRIQQVVRGDSAAYFCASSPHVGGYYEQYFGPGTRLTVT.

The chain employs TRBV28 and TRBJ2-1; the match to TRBD2 covers 8 bases. This CDR3 is built from 19 residues. The V gene end was trimmed by 1 base and the J gene end by 8 bases; junction bases not matched to a gene: 19. The germline CDR1 and CDR2 sequences are MDHEN and SYDVKM. CDR3 in DNA: TGTGCCAGCAGTTTATCCCGCCGACTAAGCGGGAGCTTGAGGGATGAGCAGTTCTTC. This encodes CASSLSRRLSGSLRDEQFF.

The chain carries TRBV7-9 and TRBJ1-1; 7 bases align to TRBD1. V lost 1 base, J lost 6 bases, and 5 bases stayed unmatched. CDR3 length equals 14 residues. The V gene's germline CDR1 is SEHNR and CDR2 FQNEAQ (reference sequence). The CDR3 loop reads CASSLGEGASEAFF. The CDR3 DNA reads TGTGCCAGCAGCTTAGGGGAGGGGGCATCTGAAGCTTTCTTT.

V usage is TRBV30 and J usage is TRBJ2-3; no firm D call. Per the germline V gene, CDR1 is GTSNPN and CDR2 is SVGIG (reference sequence). Deletions cut 0 bases from V and 7 bases from J, with 11 bases between. There are 13 residues in the CDR3. The CDR3, as DNA: TGTGCCTGGAGTGTACGCGCGGCGAATACGCAGTATTTT. Amino acids: CAWSVRAANTQYF.

This rearrangement joins TRBV14 to TRBJ2-7; 7 bases align to TRBD1. Trimming took 2 bases from V and 3 from J; bases not matched to a gene: 10. The CDR3 extends over 16 amino acids. CDR1 is SGHDN, CDR2 FVKESK, per germline. The CDR3 spells CASSQPGAHRGYEQYF. The CDR3, as DNA: TGTGCCAGCAGCCAACCCGGGGCACACAGGGGCTACGAGCAGTACTTC.

This chain joins TRBV20-1 and TRBJ2-1, with 9 bases identical to TRBD2. The CDR3 totals 15 residues. Germline CDR1 reads DFQATT; CDR2 reads SNEGSKA (reference sequence). Trimming cost V 1 base and J 0 bases; bases outside gene matches: 1. In DNA, the CDR3 is TGCAGTGCTAGAGGACTAGCGGTCTCCTACAATGAGCAGTTCTTC. Protein product: CSARGLAVSYNEQFF.

This clonotype was recorded many times. The chain combines TRBV29-1 with TRBJ1-1; D is unclear. The CDR3 sequence is 12 residues long. Trimming removed 4 bases from V and 5 bases from J, with 11 bases in between. Germline V gene data show CDR1 as SQVTM and CDR2 as ANQGSEA. CDR3 sequence reads: CSVVIGFTEAFF. The CDR3 DNA reads as TGCAGCGTTGTAATCGGATTTACTGAAGCTTTCTTT.

V usage is TRBV28 and J usage is TRBJ2-1, with TRBD2 matching 9 bases. Trimming removed 2 bases from V and 1 base from J; junction bases left unmatched: 3. CDR3 length: 16 residues. Germline V CDR1 and CDR2: MDHEN, SYDVKM. The CDR3 loop is CASSLPSGISYNEQFF. The DNA of the CDR3 is TGTGCCAGCAGTTTACCTAGCGGGATTTCCTACAATGAGCAGTTCTTC.

This clonotype was detected only a few times. The chain combines TRBV11-2 with TRBJ2-3, with 7 positions matching TRBD2. Looked up from germline, CDR1 is SGHAT and CDR2 is FQNNGV. The V segment lost 7 bases and the J segment 4 bases; nucleotides outside the gene matches: 2. The CDR3 loop spans 12 amino acids. CDR3 residues: CASTREADTQYF. CDR3 bases: TGTGCCAGCACTCGGGAGGCAGATACGCAGTATTTT. Full variable domain (rest looked up from reference TRBV11-2 and TRBJ2-3): EAGVAQSPRYKIIEKRQSVAFWCNPISGHATLYWYQQILGQGPKLLIQFQNNGVVDDSQLPKDRFSAERLKGVDSTLKIQPAKLEDSAVYLCASTREADTQYFGPGTRLTVL.

This clonotype occurred many times. The chain uses TRBV18 and TRBJ2-5, with 8 bases aligning to TRBD1. Germline V gene sequence: CDR1 KGHSH, CDR2 LQKENI. With V trimmed by 2 bases and J by 4 bases, 9 bases remained unmatched. The CDR3 covers 16 residues. The CDR3 DNA sequence: TGTGCCAGCTCACCAAGGACAGGGAGAGGTAGAGAGACCCAGTACTTC. Translated: CASSPRTGRGRETQYF.

This clonotype was picked up a small number of times. V gene TRBV7-2 combines with J gene TRBJ2-2, with D perhaps assigned TRBD1 or TRBD2 (5 bases each). This CDR3 region has 15 residues. Germline V gene lookup returns CDR1 SGHTA and CDR2 FQGNSA. Deletions cut 4 bases from V and 1 base from J, with 10 bases between. CDR3 protein: CASSYGTENTGELFF. In DNA form, the CDR3 reads TGTGCCAGCAGCTATGGGACCGAGAACACCGGGGAGCTGTTTTTT.

The chain recombines TRBV7-2 with TRBJ2-7; unclear D gene. The CDR3 contains 14 residues. The ends were cut back, 1 base at V and 2 bases at J, with 9 bases in the middle. Germline V gives CDR1 SGHTA, CDR2 FQGNSA. This CDR3 is CASSLEIGPYEQYF. For the CDR3, the DNA is TGTGCCAGCAGCTTAGAGATAGGCCCCTACGAGCAGTACTTC.

This clonotype appeared many times. This chain uses TRBV7-2 with TRBJ2-3; D is perhaps TRBD1 (6 bases). V shed 1 base and J shed 1 base, with 12 bases lying between them. CDR3 length: 16 amino acids. Germline CDR1 is SGHTA and CDR2 is FQGNSA. The CDR3 reads CASSLGGLSGTDTQYF. For the CDR3, the DNA is TGTGCCAGCAGCTTAGGGGGGCTTTCTGGCACAGATACGCAGTATTTT.

In this sample, this clonotype turned up a few times. The chain is built from TRBV14 and TRBJ1-2; maybe TRBD1 (5 bases). The CDR3 consists of 13 residues. The germline gives CDR1 SGHDN, CDR2 FVKESK. The V and J ends lost 3 bases and 4 bases respectively, with 9 bases between them. The CDR3 coding sequence is TGTGCCAGCAGCCAGGGGGGGACCTATGGCTACACCTTC. This gives the protein CASSQGGTYGYTF.

In this sample, this clonotype turned up a few times. The chain recombines TRBV7-2 with TRBJ2-7; 8 bases are a match to TRBD2. The V gene end was trimmed by 5 bases and the J gene end by 3 bases; junction bases not matched to a gene: 12. The CDR3 has 16 residues. The germline CDR1 and CDR2 sequences are SGHTA and FQGNSA. CDR3 sequence reads: CASSAGRRGGNYEQYF. The CDR3 region has the DNA TGTGCCAGCAGCGCAGGGCGACGGGGGGGCAACTACGAGCAGTACTTC.

This clonotype was observed at least ten times. V is TRBV7-6 and J is TRBJ2-3; 13 bases align to TRBD2. This CDR3 contains 17 residues. Trimming at V came to 4 bases and at J to 2 bases, leaving 6 bases not matched to a gene. Germline V lookup: CDR1 SGHVS, CDR2 FNYEAQ. Here the CDR3 DNA reads TGTGCCAGCAGCTCGGGACTAGCGGGACAAATCACAGATACGCAGTATTTT. Translating gives CASSSGLAGQITDTQYF.

This clonotype came up a few times. The rearrangement joins TRBV10-2 to TRBJ2-1; possibly TRBD1 for D (6 bases). The V gene's germline CDR1 is WSHSY and CDR2 SAAADI. The CDR3 is made up of 16 amino acids. V lost 3 bases, J lost 1 base, and 13 bases lay in between. The CDR3: CASSDKLRGSYNEQFF. The CDR3 coding sequence is TGCGCCAGCAGTGACAAGCTCAGGGGTTCCTACAATGAGCAGTTCTTC.

In its sample, this clonotype was seen a few times. V and J are TRBV7-2 and TRBJ2-7, with 7 bases that match TRBD2. The CDR3 runs 16 residues. V lost 2 bases to trimming and J lost 5 bases; unmatched junction nucleotides: 12. CDR1 is SGHTA and CDR2 is FQGNSA in the germline V gene. The CDR3 DNA sequence: TGTGCCAGCAGCTTATTGAGCGGCGGGAGAACCAACGAGCAGTACTTC. Translating it yields CASSLLSGGRTNEQYF.

Only a few counts were recorded for this clonotype. The V call is TRBV29-1, the J call TRBJ2-7; TRBD1 matches 7 bases. Germline trimming cut 7 bases from V and 2 bases from J; bases unmatched to any gene: 8. The CDR3 consists of 13 residues. Germline CDR1 and CDR2: SQVTM and ANQGSEA. The CDR3 here is CSAATGPTYEQYF. As DNA, the CDR3 is TGCAGCGCGGCGACAGGGCCCACCTACGAGCAGTACTTC.

This clonotype was seen more than once but under ten times. The chain couples TRBV18 to TRBJ2-3; D might be TRBD1 (6 bases). V lost 3 bases to trimming and J lost 5 bases, with 15 bases between them. Germline V CDR1 and CDR2: KGHSH, LQKENI. The CDR3 contains 15 residues. The CDR3 sequence: CASSPGGGREDTQYF. In nucleotides, the CDR3 is TGTGCCAGCTCACCTGGGGGCGGTCGGGAAGATACGCAGTATTTT.

This clonotype was seen many times. The V gene is TRBV29-1, the J gene TRBJ1-1, with D possibly TRBD1 on 6 matching bases. The CDR3 totals 14 residues. Between the trimmed V and J ends, which lost 4 bases and 6 bases, there was a span of 18 bases. Germline assignment: CDR1 SQVTM and CDR2 ANQGSEA. This CDR3 is CSVGTPGATPEAFF. The DNA for the CDR3 is TGCAGCGTTGGCACTCCAGGGGCGACTCCTGAAGCTTTCTTT.

This clonotype has ten or more counts. The chain has TRBV4-3 and TRBJ2-5; possible D gene TRBD1, 5 bases. CDR3 size: 14 residues. The V and J ends lost 2 bases and 5 bases respectively, with 12 bases between them. Germline V CDR1 and CDR2: LGHNA, YSLEER. CDR3 residues: CASSQYQGFETQYF. In nucleotides, the CDR3 is TGCGCCAGCAGCCAATACCAGGGTTTCGAGACCCAGTACTTC.